This is a list of T cell receptor beta chains from one sample in a study. TCRdb re-called the 5' RACE reads through MiXCR, storing one row per CDR3 protein. Counted here are 40,000 to 65,000 distinct CDR3 sequences, over 20% occurring once; the ten biggest clones make up roughly 3%. Sequenced sample: tumor-infiltrating naive CD4+ T cells sorted from the breast tumor. Receptor source: a female donor with breast cancer. The CDR3 runs from the conserved cysteine through the conserved F or W. Fields, in order: V gene, clone size, J gene, D gene, CDR3 protein, CDR3 DNA. The D gene is left open where the match is weak. Only part of the rows carry a size: once, few, many, or a class if the clone is expanded.

>TRBV12-3/TRBV12-4|NA|TRBJ1-5|NA
CASSLAGDQPQHF
TGTGCCAGCAGCCTAGCGGGGGATCAGCCCCAGCATTTT
>TRBV12-3/TRBV12-4|NA|TRBJ1-3|NA
CASSFSAQGPGNTIYF
TGTGCCAGCAGTTTTTCGGCCCAGGGGCCTGGAAACACCATATATTTT
>TRBV5-1|NA|TRBJ2-7|NA
CASSLLTGSSYEQYF
TGCGCCAGCAGCTTACTCACCGGGAGCTCCTACGAGCAGTACTTC
>TRBV7-9|many|TRBJ1-2|NA
CASSFQSNYGYTF
TGTGCCAGCAGCTTCCAATCTAACTATGGCTACACCTTC
>TRBV4-1|NA|TRBJ2-2|NA
CASSHKPGTRNTGELFF
TGCGCCAGCAGCCATAAGCCCGGGACGAGGAACACCGGGGAGCTGTTTTTT
>TRBV6-5|few|TRBJ2-1|NA
CASKATRRNEQFF
TGTGCCAGCAAAGCCACGCGGAGAAATGAGCAGTTCTTC
>TRBV29-1|few|TRBJ1-1|TRBD1
CSVTPDRGGLQDTEAFF
TGCAGCGTGACCCCGGACAGGGGAGGCCTACAGGACACTGAAGCTTTCTTT
>TRBV6-1|few|TRBJ1-3|NA
CASSEASVFHSGNTIYF
TGTGCCAGCAGTGAAGCGTCGGTTTTCCACTCTGGAAACACCATATATTTT
>TRBV7-2|many|TRBJ1-2|NA
CASSLGVSRYTF
TGTGCCAGCAGCTTAGGGGTTTCGAGATACACCTTC
>TRBV29-1|NA|TRBJ1-2|NA
CSVERAANYGYTF
TGCAGCGTTGAACGCGCAGCTAACTATGGCTACACCTTC
>TRBV7-2|few|TRBJ1-1|NA
CASSSRTSFMNTEAFF
TGTGCCAGCAGCTCCCGGACATCCTTCATGAACACTGAAGCTTTCTTT
>TRBV27|NA|TRBJ2-1|NA
CASSPALRDEQFF
TGTGCCAGCAGTCCCGCTTTAAGGGATGAGCAGTTCTTC
>TRBV5-4|few|TRBJ2-7|NA
CASSSGAWEQYF
TGTGCCAGCAGTTCCGGGGCGTGGGAGCAGTACTTC
>TRBV4-2|few|TRBJ2-7|NA
CASSQSRDLGYEQYF
TGTGCCAGCAGCCAGTCCCGGGACTTGGGCTACGAGCAGTACTTC
>TRBV29-1|NA|TRBJ2-1|NA
CSVEAPSYYNEQFF
TGCAGCGTGGAAGCCCCTAGCTACTACAATGAGCAGTTCTTC
>TRBV6-5|NA|TRBJ1-5|NA
CASSYSRYSNQPQHF
TGTGCCAGCAGTTACAGTAGGTACAGTAATCAGCCCCAGCATTTT
>TRBV3-1|NA|TRBJ2-2|NA
CASSPTVLTNTGELFF
TGTGCCAGCAGCCCAACCGTACTGACAAACACCGGGGAGCTGTTTTTT
>TRBV12-3/TRBV12-4|few|TRBJ2-1|NA
CASSRQRSSYNEQFF
TGTGCCAGCAGTAGACAGCGGAGCTCCTACAATGAGCAGTTCTTC
>TRBV7-9|NA|TRBJ1-4|NA
CASGLNKKLFF
TGTGCCAGCGGCCTTAATAAAAAACTGTTTTTT
>TRBV29-1|many|TRBJ2-1|NA
CSVHEGVGVNEQFF
TGCAGCGTCCATGAGGGCGTGGGGGTGAATGAGCAGTTCTTC
>TRBV27|many|TRBJ1-3|NA
CASKVGEAGNTIYF
TGTGCCAGCAAGGTGGGGGAGGCTGGAAACACCATATATTTT
>TRBV7-2|NA|TRBJ1-1|NA
CASSARQQGEAFF
TGTGCCAGCAGCGCCCGACAGCAGGGTGAAGCTTTCTTT
>TRBV20-1|NA|TRBJ1-2|TRBD1
CSAIDRAGYTF
TGCAGTGCTATTGACAGGGCTGGCTACACCTTC
>TRBV5-1|NA|TRBJ1-1|NA
CASSSQGVGTEAFF
TGCGCCAGCAGCTCCCAAGGAGTGGGGACTGAAGCTTTCTTT
>TRBV9|few|TRBJ2-3|TRBD2
CASSPLAGGTDTQYF
TGTGCCAGCAGCCCCCTCGCGGGGGGCACAGATACGCAGTATTTT
>TRBV7-2|many|TRBJ2-7|TRBD1
CASSPRTGGYQYEQYF
TGTGCCAGCAGCCCGCGGACAGGGGGCTATCAGTACGAGCAGTACTTC
>TRBV27|many|TRBJ1-5|NA
CASRTDNQPQHF
TGTGCCAGCAGGACAGACAATCAGCCCCAGCATTTT
>TRBV20-1|NA|TRBJ1-6|NA
CSALRDTNSPPHF
TGCAGTGCGCTGAGGGACACCAATTCACCCCCCCACTTT
>TRBV20-1|many|TRBJ2-1|NA
CSARTPPSYNEQFF
TGCAGTGCTCGCACTCCCCCCTCCTACAATGAGCAGTTCTTC
>TRBV7-9|few|TRBJ2-3|TRBD2
CASSPRPGLVVDTQYF
TGTGCCAGCAGCCCCCGACCTGGACTAGTGGTAGATACGCAGTATTTT
>TRBV7-2|NA|TRBJ2-3|NA
CASSLGTSGGDTQYF
TGTGCCAGCAGCTTAGGCACCAGCGGCGGGGATACGCAGTATTTT
>TRBV6-2/TRBV6-3|NA|TRBJ2-7|NA
CASSYSGRNLYEQYF
TGTGCCAGCAGTTACTCTGGCAGAAACCTCTACGAGCAGTACTTC
>TRBV6-5|few|TRBJ1-1|TRBD1
CASSGRDRRKEAFF
TGTGCCAGCAGTGGAAGGGACAGAAGGAAAGAAGCTTTCTTT
>TRBV5-1|NA|TRBJ1-4|TRBD1
CASSGGRQGDEKLFF
TGCGCCAGCAGCGGGGGAAGACAGGGTGATGAAAAACTGTTTTTT
>TRBV20-1|NA|TRBJ1-2|NA
CSAGRSVANYGYTF
TGCAGTGCCGGACGGTCGGTCGCTAACTATGGCTACACCTTC
>TRBV5-1|NA|TRBJ2-3|TRBD2
CASSPSGADTQYF
TGCGCCAGCAGCCCTAGCGGGGCAGATACGCAGTATTTT
>TRBV12-3/TRBV12-4|few|TRBJ2-5|TRBD2
CASSLVLGGMETQYF
TGTGCCAGCAGTTTAGTTCTGGGAGGGATGGAGACCCAGTACTTC
>TRBV15|NA|TRBJ2-4|NA
CATSSDHKNIQYF
TGTGCCACCAGCAGTGACCACAAAAACATTCAGTACTTC
>TRBV3-1|NA|TRBJ2-1|TRBD2
CASAREGPYNEQFF
TGTGCCAGCGCGAGGGAGGGCCCCTACAATGAGCAGTTCTTC
>TRBV27|few|TRBJ2-7|TRBD1
CASGLGQGLSYEQYF
TGTGCCAGCGGACTAGGACAGGGGCTATCCTACGAGCAGTACTTC
>TRBV9|many|TRBJ1-2|NA
CASSVASTGDHYGYTF
TGTGCCAGCAGCGTAGCGTCGACAGGAGACCACTATGGCTACACCTTC
>TRBV6-2/TRBV6-3|many|TRBJ1-5|NA
CASTQGNQPQHF
TGTGCCAGCACCCAAGGCAATCAGCCCCAGCATTTT
>TRBV29-1|medium-sized|TRBJ1-6|TRBD1
CSVRTGYNSPLHF
TGCAGCGTGAGGACAGGTTATAATTCACCCCTCCACTTT
>TRBV7-2|NA|TRBJ2-7|NA
CASSQGLGRSYEQYF
TGTGCCAGCAGCCAGGGACTTGGTCGTTCCTACGAGCAGTACTTC
>TRBV6-2/TRBV6-3|many|TRBJ1-4|NA
CASKRTGEKLFF
TGTGCCAGCAAGCGGACGGGTGAAAAACTGTTTTTT
>TRBV10-3|many|TRBJ2-1|NA
CAISDRMVSYEQFF
TGTGCCATCAGTGACAGGATGGTTTCATATGAGCAGTTCTTC
>TRBV11-2|few|TRBJ2-3|TRBD1
CASSLNRGGTDTQYF
TGTGCCAGCAGCTTGAACAGGGGAGGCACAGATACGCAGTATTTT
>TRBV10-3|NA|TRBJ2-7|NA
CAISSSRTASSYEQYF
TGTGCCATCAGCTCCTCCCGGACGGCTAGCTCCTACGAGCAGTACTTC